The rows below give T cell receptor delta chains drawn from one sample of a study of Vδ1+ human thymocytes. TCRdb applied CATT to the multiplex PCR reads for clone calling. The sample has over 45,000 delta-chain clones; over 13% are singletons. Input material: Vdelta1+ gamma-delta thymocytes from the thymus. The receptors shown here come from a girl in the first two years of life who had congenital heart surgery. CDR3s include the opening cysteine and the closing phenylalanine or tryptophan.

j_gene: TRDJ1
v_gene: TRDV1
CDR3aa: CALGRYRAFADKLIF

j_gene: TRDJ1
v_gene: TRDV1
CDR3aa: CALGESLRGYGPYTDKLIF

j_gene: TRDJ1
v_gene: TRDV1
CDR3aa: CALGERSVPGDIRTDKLIF

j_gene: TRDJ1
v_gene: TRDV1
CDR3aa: CALGELSALGAKYTDKLIF

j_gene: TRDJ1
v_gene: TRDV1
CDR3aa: CALGVPGDFSDKLIF

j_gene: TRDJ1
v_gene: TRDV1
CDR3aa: CALGKRGDTQVGDKLIF

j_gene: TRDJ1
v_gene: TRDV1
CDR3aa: CALGEPRGPSPPNELIF

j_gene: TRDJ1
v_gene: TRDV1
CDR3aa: CALGERVDWGMYTDKLIF

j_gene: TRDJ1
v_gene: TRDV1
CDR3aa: CALGEHYMGGHYTDKLIF

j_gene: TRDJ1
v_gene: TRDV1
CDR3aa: CALGELGFELIF

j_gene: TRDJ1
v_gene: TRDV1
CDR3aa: CALGELFIPKPLAEGYHTDKLIF

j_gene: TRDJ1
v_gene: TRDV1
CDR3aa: CALGGLRKSWGAEYTDKLIF

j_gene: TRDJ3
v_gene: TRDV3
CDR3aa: CASPLLPKSTGVPPRQMFF

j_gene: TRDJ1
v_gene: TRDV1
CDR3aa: CALGERILPDWGCNKLIF

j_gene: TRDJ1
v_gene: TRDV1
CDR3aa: CALGEQFPTKTGGGGHYTDKLIF

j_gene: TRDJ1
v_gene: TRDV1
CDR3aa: CALVPPGPKVGDSSDKLIF

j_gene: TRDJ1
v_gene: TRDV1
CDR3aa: CALELPTVLGDTSDKLIF

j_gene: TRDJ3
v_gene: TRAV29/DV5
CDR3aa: CAGSAPTMGDILGWDTRQMFF

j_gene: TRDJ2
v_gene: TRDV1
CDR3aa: CALGEKIPIWGVTAQLFF

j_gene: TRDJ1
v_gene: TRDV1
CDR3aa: CALGEPPPTSRSLLGDLYTDKLIF

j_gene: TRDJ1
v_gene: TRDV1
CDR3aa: CALGELPSYWEMDSFSYTDKLIF

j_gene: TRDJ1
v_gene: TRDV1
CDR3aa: CALGEWSGGSRRTDKLIF

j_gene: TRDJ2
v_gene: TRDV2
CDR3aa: CACDTGWGLLTAQLFF

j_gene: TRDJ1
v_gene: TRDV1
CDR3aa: CALREQVLYWGIRSDKLIF